This T cell receptor (beta chain) was found in a study of cytomegalovirus exposure and HLA in healthy donors. As concerns this clone: As yet, its antigen is unknown.

CDR3 length: 19 amino acids. The ends were cut back, 0 bases at V and 0 bases at J, with 18 bases in the middle. Germline lookup yields CDR1 SGHAT and CDR2 FQNNGV. Whole-study results and caveats: Overall, about 160 TCR beta chains were annotated as cytomegalovirus-associated.

Use of 60 Vbeta and 13 Jbeta primers characterized the PCR. Sequencing used immunoSEQ multiplex PCR; TCRdb keeps in-frame clones, though not all of them. The specimen's table records around 140,000 clones. Sequences were obtained from PBMCs. This sequence originates from a woman aged 40 to 50 in good health and CMV-seronegative. The chain uses TRBV11-2 and TRBJ2-4; D gene ambiguous. The CDR3, as DNA: TGTGCCAGCAGCTTAGATTTGGTCAGACTGACCATAGCCAAAAACATTCAGTACTTC. Protein: CASSLDLVRLTIAKNIQYF.